This entry is about one TCR beta chain. The data belong to a study of blood T cell repertoires in COVID-19. V lost 9 bases and J lost 4; bases outside the gene matches: 9. The CDR3 loop spans 16 amino acids. Germline V gene data show CDR1 as KGHDR and CDR2 as SFDVKD. Study members were between about 18 and 90 years old and lived in 24 US regions. Study processing details: Nucleated cell counts were estimated from reference gene primer amplification. Sequencing used immunoSEQ multiplex PCR; TCRdb keeps in-frame clones, though not all of them. The DNA was the basis for D and trimming; V, J and clone size are from that table. Here the sample spans 180,000 or so clones, more than 70% being singletons.

The source of this sequence is a man aged 35 to 55 with acute COVID-19. The sample comprised PBMCs or T cells enriched from blood (not recorded which). The gene calls are TRBV24-1 and TRBJ2-5, with 14 bases aligning to TRBD2. In nucleotides, the CDR3 is TGTGCCACCTCGACTAGCGGGAGGGTACTAGGAGAGACCCAGTACTTC. Amino acid sequence: CATSTSGRVLGETQYF.